The present T cell receptor beta chain was sequenced within a study of cytomegalovirus exposure and HLA in healthy donors (dated by TCRdb to the late 2010s). With regard to the full study: According to an earlier analysis of a few hundred of the donors, about 180 million T cells yielded roughly 110 million unique TCR beta sequences and less than 300 Gb of sequence data. An early release that covered 640 HLA-typed donors contained approximately 300 gigabases of sequencing data and 75 million to 100 million unique TCR sequences. Of the 300 to 500 genotyped donors, 75% to 85% were placed in the genetic ancestry cluster associated with self-reported Caucasian donors. The study was designed to test whether signatures of past pathogen exposure could be identified by cataloging public T cell receptors. The T cell repertoires of 670 or so subjects were profiled by immunosequencing and related to cytomegalovirus serostatus. A separate validation cohort of 90 to 150 different subjects was used in addition to the roughly 640-subject first cohort. High-throughput TCR immunosequencing, statistical association of individual TCRs with disease status, and machine learning were combined to predict cytomegalovirus infection status. A later analysis re-analyzed previously published TCR beta repertoires from roughly 690 donors and added high-resolution HLA genotyping to study TCR occurrence patterns. In the later analysis, no new phenotypic data were used to find candidate immune exposures; instead, reliance was placed on TCR beta sequences and their occurrence across donors. To decide whether each TCR beta V gene segment behaved as functional or pseudogenic, an earlier analysis of approximately 590 of the donors relied on high-throughput TCR beta sequencing. Donor age, sex, ethnicity and CMV serostatus were compiled together with the repertoire data. A later genetic analysis took genome-wide SNP genotypes for about 55% of the 666 donors and used that subset as a discovery cohort. All discovery cohort repertoires had been generated using a single sequencing platform. Both class I and class II loci were covered by HLA typing, at four-digit resolution. Typing coverage varied by locus: about 629-630 donors for A, B, C, DRB1 and DQB1; some 520 for DQA1; more than 600 for DPA1; about 450 for DPB1. About five DR-DQ haplotypes were treated as single units for association and clustering because of strong linkage in the cohort. On average, around 200,000 unique TCR beta nucleotide sequences were sequenced per donor among a few hundred genotyped donors of the cohort, with roughly 19% of those sequences being non-productive. The study at large found these results: Because counts were too low, about 18 rarely observed V segments, including chromosome 9 orphons, were excluded from the earlier analysis of some 540 of the donors. In vitro tests confirmed that a few of the cytomegalovirus-associated TCR beta chains recognize cytomegalovirus antigens. Most TCR sequences were seen in very few donors, while some public TCRs were found in many individuals. The authors suggested that the approach could potentially be generalized to other disease states and immunological phenotypes. In both the original and validation cohorts, the classifier was reported to diagnose cytomegalovirus status with high specificity and sensitivity. Because HLA typing was unavailable for some donors at each locus, only the typed subset was used in association tests. A group of highly shared sequence variants was considered likely to be a technical artifact of the sequencing pipeline. A further reported finding was that TCR beta sequences accurately predicted the HLA-A and HLA-B alleles for most subjects in the first cohort. According to a later analysis, parvovirus B19, influenza, CMV and Epstein-Barr virus appeared linked to several top co-occurrence clusters. According to a later genetic analysis, donors in an Asian-associated ancestry cluster had fewer N-insertions in productive TCRs than the roughly 670-donor mean. In a later analysis, TCR association rates were found to vary across HLA loci, with the most associated TCRs seen for DRB1 alleles and the fewest for HLA-C alleles. Sequencing depth was assumed to be roughly uniform across donors in the presence/absence analyses, though that assumption may not hold. According to a later analysis, most CMV-associated TCR beta chains appeared to be HLA-restricted, and the HLA associations seemed to be driven largely by CMV exposure. An association between a missense DCLRE1C variant and V-gene and J-gene trimming of TCR beta chains was found in a later genetic analysis and replicated in an independent cohort. When HLA alleles, especially DR and DQ, strongly co-occurred, attributing TCR associations to individual alleles was difficult. Because the 87-base-pair reads could not distinguish some IMGT-functional V segments, including TRBV6-2 and TRBV6-3, those segments were excluded. Specific HLA alleles were associated with 15,000 to 20,000 TCR beta sequences at a false discovery rate of 0.05 in a later analysis. Correlated functional status among segregating V segments might reflect linkage disequilibrium, but an unknown experimental factor could not be ruled out. A total of 150 to 200 TCR beta chains were listed by the study as associated with cytomegalovirus. Immune exposure information for the cohort was limited to CMV serostatus. Compared with equally common non-associated chains, HLA-associated TCR beta chains in a later analysis were more clonally expanded and had lower generation probabilities. The cohort was sequenced for TCR beta chains only, and without alpha or paired-chain data the features that could be detected were limited. Broadly in line with IMGT annotations, most TCR beta V segments showed up in productive rearrangements about 90% or about 30% of the time in an earlier analysis of several hundred of the donors.

The library was generated by the immunoSEQ multiplex PCR assay. The multiplex PCR relied on a mix of 60 forward primers for TCR Vbeta segments and 13 reverse primers for TCR Jbeta segments. The CDR3 region of rearranged TCR beta genes was amplified from genomic DNA by a multiplex PCR assay. Amplified TCR beta libraries were sequenced as 87-base-pair reads on the Illumina HiSeq System. On the authors' methods: Across the 670 or so repertoires, a later analysis counted about 81 million unique TCR beta chains, 9.5 million to 12 million of which were shared by at least two donors. Raw reads were error-corrected and collapsed into unique sequences with a nearest-neighbor algorithm that merged closely related sequences to remove PCR and sequencing errors. To assign V, D and J gene segments, CDR3 sequences were aligned to IMGT reference sequences. For a sequence to be retained, a match of at least six nucleotides was required to both a V gene segment and a J gene segment. Rearrangements were called productive when the CDR3 lacked stop codons and stayed in frame with V and J; all others were non-productive. Following IMGT convention, CDR3 was defined as the stretch from the second conserved V-encoded cysteine up to the conserved J-encoded phenylalanine. In an earlier analysis of some 550 of the donors, sequences lacking an unambiguous match to a single V gene segment were excluded. An earlier analysis of approximately 590 of the donors called V segments functional above 56.7% productive rearrangements and segregating when the between-donor standard deviation exceeded 5%. To diagnose cytomegalovirus status from the catalog of TCR beta chain sequences, a statistical classification framework was built. A later analysis assigned V and J genes by comparing TCR nucleotide sequences with IMGT/GENE-DB human TR gene sequences. In a later analysis, CDR3 sequences and most-parsimonious VDJ recombination scenarios were assigned using the TCRdist pipeline. In a later analysis, every TCR beta chain was defined by the combination of its CDR3 amino acid sequence and its V-gene family, and reads without a unique V-gene family were dropped. A later analysis removed 500 to 600 highly shared, low-generation-probability nucleotide sequences to deal with suspected cross-contamination and a sequencing artifact. For each public chain, a later analysis derived a clonal expansion index from normalized ranks of inferred template counts within each repertoire. In a later analysis, generation probabilities were computed with a VDJ recombination model fitted to out-of-frame rearrangements, and the resulting probabilities were checked against IGoR. In a later analysis, TCR-TCR, TCR-HLA and TCR-CMV co-occurrence was scored with hypergeometric tests, and a repertoire-size bias correction was applied to TCR pairs. False discovery rates were estimated in a later analysis by permuting HLA or CMV assignments 20 times. In a later analysis, co-occurring TCRs were grouped using DBSCAN, and TCRdist sequence similarity was added for clustering within HLA-allele-positive subsets. Co-occurrence clustering excluded repertoires with fewer than 30,000 or more than 120,000 public chains, plus five with anomalous nucleotide sharing. Here the immuneACCESS table is served through TCRdb, limited to in-frame sequences with V and J called. Missing clones are a known gap in these copies; in checked studies unresolved V genes cover under half, and the rest lacks a known reason. That table supplies the V and J calls and clone size; D and trimming were determined from the DNA. The sample profile shows some 98,000 clones; roughly 70% of them were found once. About 2.5% of the sample goes to the ten largest clones.

As to this clone: The antigen it binds to is not known. Base qualities are missing; no much larger clone stands one base away.

For this chain, trimming is 6 bases at the V end and 9 bases at the J end, and the number of junction bases without a gene match is 2. For CDR1 and CDR2, the germline V gene (reference sequence) lists DFQATT and SNEGSKA. The CDR3 holds 11 amino acids from the cysteine to the phenylalanine. The kept DNA is CDR3 alone, 33 bases in frame from the first base. In total, around 600 healthy bone marrow donors made up the cohort. At the time of sampling, all cohort members were nominally healthy, though unrecorded immune exposures were likely present. The donor was CMV seronegative and was included in the group of around 320 seronegative cohort members. A peripheral blood sample was provided by each donor, and peripheral blood mononuclear cells were used for TCR beta sequencing. The Qiagen DNeasy Blood Extraction Kit was used to extract genomic DNA from the blood cell samples.

The specimen was PBMCs. The chain employs TRBV20-1 and TRBJ1-6, with 7 bases aligning to TRBD1. This receptor was taken from a man aged 50-60 years in good health and CMV-seronegative. The encoded CDR3 is CSAPGGSPLHF. DNA sequence: TGCAGTGCACCAGGGGGTTCACCCCTCCACTTT.